The 19 T cell receptor beta chains presented below share a single source sample, sequenced in a study of CD8 T cells in ankylosing spondylitis. One entry per CDR3 protein, called by TCRdb with MiXCR from the 5' RACE reads. The data show approximately 290,000 distinct CDR3 sequences, about 20% seen once. The sample consisted of blood, either unsorted or a sorted T cell fraction (not recorded which). These TCRs come from a female donor with ankylosing spondylitis or in good health (not recorded which).

This clonotype was seen at least ten times. The rearrangement uses TRBV29-1 and TRBJ2-1; TRBD1 is a possible D gene (6 bases). CDR3 size: 13 residues. Germline loops: CDR1 SQVTM, CDR2 ANQGSEA. Trimming pared 4 bases from V and 5 bases from J, leaving 12 bases between. CDR3 residues: CSVGSAGDNEQFF. The CDR3, as DNA: TGCAGCGTTGGCTCGGCAGGGGACAATGAGCAGTTCTTC.

The genes are TRBV29-1 and TRBJ1-1, with TRBD1 matching over 7 bases. V dropped 7 bases and J dropped 5; count of bases not matched to a gene: 7. Per germline, CDR1 SQVTM and CDR2 ANQGSEA. The CDR3 consists of 12 residues. The CDR3, as DNA: TGCAGCGAGCGGGACAGCGGAACTGAAGCTTTCTTT. It is translated as CSERDSGTEAFF.

J is TRBJ2-1 and V is TRBV20-1; the match to TRBD2 covers 9 bases. Trimming cost V 3 bases and J 7 bases; bases outside gene matches: 13. This CDR3 region has 16 residues. Germline V gene data show CDR1 as DFQATT and CDR2 as SNEGSKA (reference sequence). CDR3 sequence (DNA): TGCAGTGCTAGTAGTCTGGCGGGAGGGGCCAAAAATGAGCAGTTCTTC. This sequence encodes CSASSLAGGAKNEQFF.

V usage is TRBV7-6 and J usage is TRBJ2-5; 7 nucleotides match TRBD1. The CDR3 contains 15 residues. J gave up 2 bases and V 4 bases, and 7 bases lay outside the gene matches. The V gene's germline CDR1 is SGHVS and CDR2 FNYEAQ. CDR3 loop: CASSSIPGQQETQYF. In DNA form, the CDR3 reads TGTGCCAGCAGCTCGATACCGGGACAGCAAGAGACCCAGTACTTC.

The rearrangement joins TRBV25-1 to TRBJ2-2; TRBD1 might be the D (6 bases). Germline lookup yields CDR1 MGHDK and CDR2 SYGVNS. The length of the CDR3 is 15 residues. V was cut by 2 bases and J by 2 bases, with 9 bases left in between. CDR3 nucleotides: TGTGCCAGCAGTGAAGGACAGCCCAACACCGGGGAGCTGTTTTTT. This translates into CASSEGQPNTGELFF.

In nucleotides, the CDR3 is TGCAGCGTTGAAGGGGACAGCACAGATACGCAGTATTTT. Protein: CSVEGDSTDTQYF. The chain links TRBV29-1 to TRBJ2-3; D possibly uses TRBD1 or TRBD2 (5 bases each). Trimming stripped 1 base from V and 0 bases from J, with 5 bases between. This CDR3 spans 13 amino acids. Looked up from germline, CDR1 is SQVTM and CDR2 is ANQGSEA.

This clonotype was found many times. The chain uses TRBV12-3 or TRBV12-4 and TRBJ2-1; tentatively, D is TRBD2 (5 bases). This CDR3 is 12 amino acids long. V dropped 8 bases and J dropped 5 bases, with 10 bases sitting between them. The CDR3 nucleotides read TGTGCCAGCGGAGGTCCGGACAATGAGCAGTTCTTC. Its translation: CASGGPDNEQFF.

The chain recombines TRBV5-5 with TRBJ1-1, with D uncertain. From germline, CDR1 is SGHKS and CDR2 YYEKEE (reference sequence). Between the trimmed V and J ends, which lost 5 bases and 3 bases, there was a span of 17 bases. There are 15 residues in the CDR3. CDR3 sequence: CASSLEWGAYTEAFF. The CDR3 DNA sequence: TGTGCCAGCAGTTTAGAATGGGGTGCCTACACTGAAGCTTTCTTT. Combining the CDR3 with reference TRBV5-5 and TRBJ1-1 gives the whole variable domain DAGVTQSPTHLIKTRGQQVTLRCSPISGHKSVSWYQQVLGQGPQFIFQYYEKEERGRGNFPDRFSARQFPNYSSELNVNALLLGDSALYLCASSLEWGAYTEAFFGQGTRLTVV.

V gene TRBV6-1 combines with J gene TRBJ2-2; no clear D. CDR3 size: 13 residues. From germline, CDR1 is MNHNS and CDR2 SASEGT. The ends were cut back, 6 bases at V and 5 bases at J, with 10 bases in the middle. DNA of the CDR3: TGTGCCAGCAGCCGCTTCGTGACCGGGGAGCTGTTTTTT. Translated: CASSRFVTGELFF.

The genes are TRBV5-6 and TRBJ2-1, with a tentative D call TRBD2 (5 bases). V gave up 2 bases and J gave up 6 bases, with 12 bases separating them. There are 14 residues in the CDR3. From germline, CDR1 is SGHDT and CDR2 YYEEEE. CDR3 sequence reads: CASSFGLEGNEQFF. For the CDR3, the DNA is TGTGCCAGCAGCTTTGGTCTAGAGGGCAATGAGCAGTTCTTC.

This clonotype has more than one count but fewer than ten. The V call is TRBV20-1, the J call TRBJ2-1; 10 bases are a match to TRBD2. In germline, CDR1 is DFQATT, CDR2 SNEGSKA (reference sequence). J gave up 4 bases and V 6 bases, and 9 bases lay outside the gene matches. This CDR3 has 15 amino acids. The CDR3 sequence: CSAAKTSGYYNEQFF. The CDR3 nucleotides are TGCAGTGCGGCAAAGACTAGCGGGTATTACAATGAGCAGTTCTTC.

This clonotype has more than one count but fewer than ten. The DNA for the CDR3 is TGCAGTGCTAGGCAACAGCCTCAAGAGACCCAGTACTTC. Residues: CSARQQPQETQYF. The V and J genes are TRBV20-1 and TRBJ2-5; no reliable D call. From germline, CDR1 is DFQATT and CDR2 SNEGSKA (reference sequence). With 3 bases removed from V and 2 bases from J, the gap between germline ends came to 10 bases. This CDR3 is built from 13 residues.

J is TRBJ1-6 and V is TRBV9; D remains unclear. The V and J ends lost 2 bases and 7 bases respectively, with 10 bases between them. The CDR3 length is 14 residues. CDR1 and CDR2 from the germline V gene are SGDLS and YYNGEE. The CDR3 coding sequence is TGTGCCAGCAGCGTCGCAACCGGGAATTCACCCCTCCACTTT. Translation: CASSVATGNSPLHF.

V and J are TRBV5-1 and TRBJ2-7; 7 bases are shared with TRBD2. Germline V gene data show CDR1 as SGHRS and CDR2 as YFSETQ. V shed 0 bases, J shed 2 bases, and the junction held 5 bases outside the gene matches. The CDR3 contains 15 residues. CDR3 amino acids: CASSLGGGAPYEQYF. In nucleotides, the CDR3 is TGCGCCAGCAGCTTGGGCGGGGGTGCCCCCTACGAGCAGTACTTC.

The table lists this clonotype with a few counts. The chain employs TRBV20-1 and TRBJ1-1; D is unclear. The CDR3 extends over 11 amino acids. Germline CDR1 and CDR2: DFQATT and SNEGSKA (reference sequence). V shed 1 base and J shed 9 bases, with 9 bases lying between them. The CDR3 DNA reads as TGCAGTGCTAGAGCAGGAAGGCAAGCTTTCTTT. Its protein is CSARAGRQAFF.

The V call is TRBV4-2, the J call TRBJ2-6, with TRBD2 matching 10 bases. The trim removed 0 bases at V and 2 bases at J, leaving 4 bases unmatched. Germline V lookup: CDR1 LGHNA, CDR2 YNFKEQ. The CDR3 contains 18 residues. The CDR3 region is CASSQDRLAGAGANVLTF. The CDR3 DNA reads TGTGCCAGCAGCCAAGATAGGCTAGCGGGAGCTGGGGCCAACGTCCTGACTTTC.

This clonotype was detected only a few times. V gene TRBV18 combines with J gene TRBJ1-6; D not resolved. CDR3 length equals 13 residues. Trimming stripped 0 bases from V and 9 bases from J, with 6 bases between. Germline assignment: CDR1 KGHSH and CDR2 LQKENI. The CDR3 DNA sequence: TGTGCCAGCTCACCACCGGGCGGTTCACCCCTCCACTTT. Translation gives CASSPPGGSPLHF. Looking up the rest from reference TRBV18 and TRBJ1-6 gives the full variable domain: NAGVMQNPRHLVRRRGQEARLRCSPMKGHSHVYWYRQLPEEGLKFMVYLQKENIIDESGMPKERFSAEFPKEGPSILRIQQVVRGDSAAYFCASSPPGGSPLHFGNGTRLTVT.

The V gene is TRBV6-1, the J gene TRBJ2-1; 10 nucleotides match TRBD2. Germline lookup yields CDR1 MNHNS and CDR2 SASEGT. This CDR3 region has 16 residues. Losses at the gene ends were 5 bases for V and 5 bases for J; bases not matched to a gene: 9. The CDR3, as DNA: TGTGCCAGCAGTCCCTCTAGGACTAGCGGTAACAATGAGCAGTTCTTC. Protein sequence: CASSPSRTSGNNEQFF.

This clonotype was seen a handful of times. This chain connects TRBV7-2 to TRBJ2-5; D is uncertain. CDR1 is SGHTA, CDR2 FQGNSA, per germline. There are 13 residues in the CDR3. With 2 bases removed from V and 4 bases from J, the gap between germline ends came to 8 bases. The CDR3 DNA reads TGTGCCAGCAGCTTATCGCCCGTAGAGACCCAGTACTTC. It codes for CASSLSPVETQYF.